Below are 29 T cell receptor beta chains sequenced from a single sample in a study of T-cell reconstitution after alpha-beta-depleted transplantation in children. During its preparation, the TCRbeta library received unique molecular identifiers. TCRdb called the PCR reads again in MiXCR, with one record for every CDR3 protein. The sample has hundreds of thousands of distinct CDR3 sequences, more than 15% seen once. Sequencing used PBMCs, mostly from graft donor cells, obtained 360 days after TCRalphabeta/CD19-depleted stem cell transplant. The source is a male patient between 2 and 10 years old who had a stem cell transplant for acute lymphoblastic leukemia, so the T cells may come from the graft donor.

This clonotype was found many times. The chain joins TRBV15 to TRBJ1-4; D is possibly TRBD1 (5 bases). The CDR3 extends over 14 amino acids. Trimming shortened V by 0 bases and J by 8 bases, and 10 bases separated the two germline ends. From germline, CDR1 is LNHNV and CDR2 YYDKDF (reference sequence). CDR3 DNA sequence: TGTGCCACCAGCAGAGACCGGGGGAGGGAAAAACTGTTTTTT. Residues: CATSRDRGREKLFF.

The chain recombines TRBV12-3 or TRBV12-4 with TRBJ2-5, with D perhaps TRBD2 (6 bases). V was pared by 3 bases and J by 2 bases, with 16 bases between. This CDR3 region has 16 residues. CDR3 nucleotides: TGTGCCAGCAGTTTTCAGGTGGCGGGGCTGCAAGAGACCCAGTACTTC. This sequence encodes CASSFQVAGLQETQYF.

This clonotype was picked up a small number of times. Written as DNA, the CDR3 is TGTGCCAGCAGTGGAGAACCGGGAACCGGGGAGCTGTTTTTT. Amino acids: CASSGEPGTGELFF. The chain is built from TRBV27 and TRBJ2-2, with D possibly being TRBD2 (5 bases). Germline V lookup: CDR1 MNHEY, CDR2 SMNVEV (reference sequence). The CDR3 runs to 14 residues. V lost 5 bases to trimming and J lost 5 bases, with 12 bases between them.

The chain has TRBV7-6 and TRBJ1-5; D is ambiguous. V was trimmed by 6 bases and J by 4 bases, leaving 13 bases between them. The CDR3 has 14 residues. From germline, CDR1 is SGHVS and CDR2 FNYEAQ. The CDR3 loop is CASSSAGGNQPQHF. The CDR3 nucleotides read TGTGCCAGCAGTTCGGCAGGTGGGAATCAGCCCCAGCATTTT.

This rearrangement joins TRBV4-2 to TRBJ1-1; 9 positions match TRBD1. The junction had 3 bases not matched to a gene; V was cut back by 2 bases and J by 2 bases. Germline CDR1 LGHNA, CDR2 YNFKEQ. CDR3 size: 15 residues. The CDR3 is CASSQLTGGNTEAFF. CDR3 coding DNA: TGTGCCAGCAGCCAATTGACAGGGGGAAACACTGAAGCTTTCTTT.

The V gene is TRBV28, the J gene TRBJ2-7; 10 nucleotides match TRBD1. Per the germline V gene, CDR1 is MDHEN and CDR2 is SYDVKM. After removal of 10 bases from V and 2 bases from J, the junction contained 5 bases not matched to a gene. CDR3 size: 13 residues. The CDR3 nucleotides read TGTGCCATAACCGGGACAGGGGCCTACGAGCAGTACTTC. This translates into CAITGTGAYEQYF.

This clonotype was seen repeatedly, ten times or more. This rearrangement joins TRBV10-2 to TRBJ2-3; 7 positions agree with TRBD2. CDR3 size: 16 residues. Germline-derived CDR1 and CDR2 are WSHSY and SAAADI. J lost 0 bases, V lost 5 bases, and 8 bases had no gene match. CDR3 sequence: CASSTPTSPSTDTQYF. CDR3 DNA sequence: TGCGCCAGCAGTACCCCGACTAGCCCCAGCACAGATACGCAGTATTTT.

The chain links TRBV5-6 to TRBJ2-4, with D perhaps being TRBD1 or TRBD2 (5 bases each). The CDR3 is 16 amino acids. CDR1 and CDR2 (germline): SGHDT, YYEEEE. The V end was cut by 3 bases, the J end by 0 bases, with 13 bases between. CDR3 sequence (DNA): TGTGCCAGCAGCTGGGACGGACCACTAGCCAAAAACATTCAGTACTTC. Residues: CASSWDGPLAKNIQYF.

The chain couples TRBV15 to TRBJ2-7, with D possibly being TRBD1 (5 bases). The CDR3 spans 17 residues. Trimming removed 3 bases at V and 1 base at J, with 19 bases between. Per germline, CDR1 LNHNV and CDR2 YYDKDF (reference sequence). CDR3 residues: CATSSISEDKFSYEQYF. CDR3 sequence (DNA): TGTGCCACCAGCAGTATTTCCGAGGACAAATTTTCCTACGAGCAGTACTTC. The whole variable domain, filled in from reference TRBV15 and TRBJ2-7, reads DAMVIQNPRYQVTQFGKPVTLSCSQTLNHNVMYWYQQKSSQAPKLLFHYYDKDFNNEADTPDNFQSRRPNTSFCFLDIRSPGLGDTAMYLCATSSISEDKFSYEQYFGPGTRLTVT.

The chain is built from TRBV3-1 and TRBJ1-1; the D gene is possibly TRBD1 (5 bases). The CDR3 contains 13 residues. Germline CDR1 reads LGHDT; CDR2 reads YNNKEL (reference sequence). V lost 5 bases, J lost 3 bases, and 10 bases lay in between. For the CDR3, the DNA is TGTGCCAGCAGCTTTACAGGAGACACTGAAGCTTTCTTT. Amino acid sequence: CASSFTGDTEAFF.

The chain carries TRBV7-2 and TRBJ2-2, with D perhaps matching TRBD2 (5 bases). This CDR3 spans 16 amino acids. The V and J ends lost 0 bases and 9 bases respectively, with 17 bases between them. The V gene's germline CDR1 is SGHTA and CDR2 FQGNSA. The DNA for the CDR3 is TGTGCCAGCAGCTTAGCGGTTACGCTGGGAGCTTGGGAGCTGTTTTTT. Residues: CASSLAVTLGAWELFF.

In its sample, this clonotype was seen a few times. This chain joins TRBV10-3 and TRBJ2-6; D not certain. With 7 bases removed from V and 4 bases from J, the gap between germline ends came to 8 bases. The CDR3 length is 13 residues. In germline, CDR1 is ENHRY, CDR2 SYGVKD. CDR3 sequence (DNA): TGTGCCATCAAAACGGCCGGGGCCAACGTCCTGACTTTC. Its translation is CAIKTAGANVLTF.

This clonotype was detected a few times. The genes are TRBV4-2 and TRBJ2-5; TRBD1 or TRBD2 may be the D gene (5 bases each). The CDR3 has 16 residues. Germline values: CDR1 LGHNA, CDR2 YNFKEQ. Trimming removed 0 bases from V and 5 bases from J, with 16 bases in between. As DNA, the CDR3 is TGTGCCAGCAGCCAAGAGCCGGGAAAGGGGTGGGAGACCCAGTACTTC. Amino acids: CASSQEPGKGWETQYF.

The sample holds a few counts of this clonotype. V usage is TRBV7-9 and J usage is TRBJ1-3; D gene ambiguous. V was pared by 5 bases and J by 2 bases, with 16 bases between. Per germline, CDR1 SEHNR and CDR2 FQNEAQ (reference sequence). The CDR3 spans 16 residues. The CDR3 sequence is CASSPTMGRTGNTIYF. CDR3 DNA: TGTGCCAGCAGCCCCACGATGGGCAGAACTGGAAACACCATATATTTT.

V gene TRBV7-2 combines with J gene TRBJ2-5; 7 nucleotides match TRBD1. Trimming cost V 6 bases and J 1 base; bases outside gene matches: 5. This CDR3 region has 14 residues. From germline, CDR1 is SGHTA and CDR2 FQGNSA. The CDR3 DNA reads TGTGCCAGCAGTCGGGACAGTTTCCAAGAGACCCAGTACTTC. This gives the protein CASSRDSFQETQYF.

This clonotype was seen more than once but under ten times. The chain recombines TRBV15 with TRBJ1-5, with TRBD1 matching over 9 bases. The V gene's germline CDR1 is LNHNV and CDR2 YYDKDF (reference sequence). The length of the CDR3 is 16 residues. With V trimmed by 2 bases and J by 4 bases, 6 bases remained unmatched. The CDR3 region is CATSRTAQGANQPQHF. The CDR3 region has the DNA TGTGCCACCAGCAGAACGGCACAGGGGGCGAATCAGCCCCAGCATTTT.

As DNA, the CDR3 is TGTGCCCCTCTTGTAGGACAGGGAGAATACGAGCAGTACTTC. It codes for CAPLVGQGEYEQYF. The chain couples TRBV10-3 to TRBJ2-7; the match to TRBD1 covers 8 bases. Per germline, CDR1 ENHRY and CDR2 SYGVKD. The CDR3 is 14 residues long. J lost 4 bases, V lost 11 bases, and 13 bases had no gene match.

This clonotype appeared a few times. The chain uses TRBV2 and TRBJ1-1, with D hard to call. The V and J ends lost 5 bases and 1 base respectively, with 11 bases between them. This CDR3 is 14 amino acids long. CDR1 SNHLY and CDR2 FYNNEI come from the germline V gene. The CDR3 spells CASSPGRKNTEAFF. CDR3 in DNA: TGTGCCAGCAGTCCCGGACGGAAGAACACTGAAGCTTTCTTT.

The chain links TRBV7-3 to TRBJ2-6, with 7 bases that match TRBD1. The CDR3 consists of 16 residues. Per the germline V gene, CDR1 is SGHTA and CDR2 is FQGTGA. V gave up 4 bases and J gave up 0 bases; unmatched junction bases: 3. The CDR3 protein is CASSYTGASGANVLTF. The CDR3 DNA reads TGTGCCAGCAGCTACACAGGGGCCTCTGGGGCCAACGTCCTGACTTTC.

The rearrangement uses TRBV5-6 and TRBJ2-1; D is tentatively TRBD1 or TRBD2 (5 bases each). The CDR3 extends over 17 amino acids. Germline lookup yields CDR1 SGHDT and CDR2 YYEEEE. The V gene lost 7 bases and the J gene lost 1 base, with 21 bases spanning the gap. The DNA of the CDR3 is TGTGCCAGCTCCTTGAGGGGTTGGACTGTATCCTACAATGAGCAGTTCTTC. Its translation is CASSLRGWTVSYNEQFF.

This clonotype was recorded a few times. The chain has TRBV7-3 and TRBJ2-1, with 9 positions matching TRBD2. The germline gives CDR1 SGHTA, CDR2 FQGTGA. The CDR3 spans 19 residues. The V gene end was trimmed by 0 bases and the J gene end by 0 bases; junction bases not matched to a gene: 9. In DNA, the CDR3 is TGTGCCAGCAGCTTAACCTTGCGCCTAGCGGGGATCTCCTACAATGAGCAGTTCTTC. It is translated as CASSLTLRLAGISYNEQFF.

This clonotype was recorded a few times. The V and J genes are TRBV29-1 and TRBJ2-7, with D perhaps matching TRBD1 (5 bases). With 3 bases removed from V and 3 bases from J, the gap between germline ends came to 9 bases. Germline V gene sequence: CDR1 SQVTM, CDR2 ANQGSEA. CDR3 size: 12 residues. The CDR3: CSVEGRFYEQYF. In nucleotides, the CDR3 is TGCAGCGTTGAGGGGCGGTTCTACGAGCAGTACTTC.

The V and J genes are TRBV24-1 and TRBJ1-5, with TRBD1 matching 7 bases. This CDR3 contains 14 residues. J was trimmed by 3 bases and V by 5 bases; bases with no gene match: 3. Germline V gene lookup returns CDR1 KGHDR and CDR2 SFDVKD. CDR3 sequence: CATSGGQANQPQHF. In DNA form, the CDR3 reads TGTGCCACCAGTGGAGGACAGGCCAATCAGCCCCAGCATTTT.

The chain couples TRBV10-3 to TRBJ2-7; D is possibly TRBD1 (5 bases). The CDR3 totals 11 residues. V dropped 7 bases and J dropped 6 bases, with 10 bases sitting between them. The V gene's germline CDR1 is ENHRY and CDR2 SYGVKD. The CDR3 reads CAIKGEGEQYF. CDR3 nucleotide sequence: TGTGCCATCAAAGGGGAAGGCGAGCAGTACTTC.

The sample holds a few counts of this clonotype. This chain uses TRBV10-3 with TRBJ1-1; the match to TRBD1 covers 8 bases. The V gene's germline CDR1 is ENHRY and CDR2 SYGVKD. V shed 7 bases, J shed 2 bases, and the junction held 12 bases outside the gene matches. The CDR3 runs to 16 residues. DNA of the CDR3: TGTGCCATCAATCAGCCAGGGGGCCTTGGAAACACTGAAGCTTTCTTT. Encoded protein: CAINQPGGLGNTEAFF.

The rearrangement joins TRBV2 to TRBJ2-7; a weak D match, TRBD1 (6 bases). Trimming stripped 6 bases from V and 0 bases from J, with 15 bases between. This CDR3 comprises 15 residues. Germline values: CDR1 SNHLY, CDR2 FYNNEI. The CDR3: CASSAGDTDSYEQYF. The CDR3 DNA is TGTGCCAGCAGCGCTGGGGACACCGACTCCTACGAGCAGTACTTC.

This chain connects TRBV20-1 to TRBJ2-5; 8 bases are a match to TRBD1. CDR3 length: 15 residues. The junction had 10 bases not matched to a gene; V was cut back by 3 bases and J by 4 bases. Per the germline V gene, CDR1 is DFQATT and CDR2 is SNEGSKA (reference sequence). The CDR3 coding sequence is TGCAGTGCTAGTTTACTTGGACAGGGTCGAGAGACCCAGTACTTC. Translated: CSASLLGQGRETQYF.

The CDR3 bases are TGCAGCGTTGAAGCCACCACTGTCCAAGAGACCCAGTACTTC. Translated: CSVEATTVQETQYF. The chain recombines TRBV29-1 with TRBJ2-5; D uncertain. Germline V gene sequence: CDR1 SQVTM, CDR2 ANQGSEA. V was trimmed by 1 base and J by 1 base, leaving 10 bases between them. This CDR3 comprises 14 residues. Looking up the rest from reference TRBV29-1 and TRBJ2-5 gives the full variable domain: SAVISQKPSRDICQRGTSLTIQCQVDSQVTMMFWYRQQPGQSLTLIATANQGSEATYESGFVIDKFPISRPNLTFSTLTVSNMSPEDSSIYLCSVEATTVQETQYFGPGTRLLVL.

This clonotype was found many times. V gene TRBV5-1 combines with J gene TRBJ2-1; 8 positions match TRBD2. The V gene's germline CDR1 is SGHRS and CDR2 YFSETQ. The CDR3 sequence is 15 residues long. J was trimmed by 9 bases and V by 0 bases; bases with no gene match: 8. CDR3 nucleotide sequence: TGCGCCAGCAGCTTGGGGGCGGGGGGCCCCCTTGAGCAGTTCTTC. It translates to CASSLGAGGPLEQFF.